The T cell receptor (beta chain) under discussion was sequenced for a study of glioma-infiltrating T cells after dendritic cell vaccination. Across the study: Three intradermal dendritic cell vaccine injections were given every two weeks. Findings and limits, study-wide: Survival was not directly related to TCR clonality in these patients.

The immunoSEQ assay amplified TCRB CDR3 from up to 2 ug DNA. Amplification used 60 V beta primers and 13 J beta primers. Libraries were prepared by immunoSEQ multiplex PCR; TCRdb keeps only in-frame clonotypes and omits some of them. The sample yields under 130,000 clones, around 89% seen once. For this clone: What it recognizes is unknown.

The CDR3 is made up of 17 amino acids. Germline values: CDR1 LNHDA, CDR2 SQIVND (reference sequence). V was cut by 3 bases and J by 4 bases, with 19 bases left in between. Time point defined: after dendritic cell vaccination, including at tumor progression/relapse. The sequence came from a human donor with glioblastoma. The sample here was blood, taken after dendritic cell vaccination. The rearrangement links TRBV19 to TRBJ1-5; possible D gene TRBD1, 6 bases. The CDR3 nucleotides are TGTGCCAGTAGTATTCATGGGGGTAGGGACATAAATCAGCCCCAGCATTTT. Its protein product is CASSIHGGRDINQPQHF.